Following are 26 T cell receptor beta chains from one sample sequenced in a study of T cells in Graves' hyperthyroidism and ophthalmopathy. RNA transcripts provided the source from which TCR beta CDR3 regions were amplified. Using the HTBI primer set, a first-round RT-PCR was run on the TCR CDR3. TCRdb processed the multiplex PCR reads anew with MiXCR; each CDR3 protein has one entry. Here the sample spans hundreds of thousands of distinct CDR3 sequences, around 13% being singletons. Specimen: blood. The source of these receptors is a woman aged 18-29 years with Graves' hyperthyroidism.

This clonotype was seen ten or more times. The chain is built from TRBV7-9 and TRBJ2-3; D not resolved. Trimming removed 0 bases from V and 4 bases from J, with 17 bases in between. This CDR3 has 17 residues. The germline V gene encodes CDR1 SEHNR and CDR2 FQNEAQ (reference sequence). CDR3 amino acids: CASSLAHLAPSADTQYF. CDR3 sequence (DNA): TGTGCCAGCAGCTTAGCGCATCTCGCACCTTCCGCAGATACGCAGTATTTT.

This clonotype came up many times. The chain has TRBV6-5 and TRBJ2-2, with TRBD2 matching over 10 bases. Germline assignment: CDR1 MNHEY and CDR2 SVGAGI. The CDR3 spans 16 residues. V dropped 2 bases and J dropped 6; count of bases not matched to a gene: 6. The CDR3 region is CASSYIASGSSGELFF. For the CDR3, the DNA is TGTGCCAGCAGTTACATTGCTAGCGGGAGTTCCGGGGAGCTGTTTTTT.

This clonotype showed up just a few times. The chain uses TRBV27 and TRBJ2-1, with 12 positions matching TRBD2. The CDR3 consists of 18 residues. The trim removed 7 bases at V and 7 bases at J, leaving 17 bases unmatched. CDR1 MNHEY and CDR2 SMNVEV come from the germline V gene (reference sequence). The CDR3 coding sequence is TGTGCCAGCACTTTTACCCTCGCACTAGCGGGAGGAGGGAATGAGCAGTTCTTC. This translates into CASTFTLALAGGGNEQFF.

The table lists this clonotype with many counts. The rearrangement joins TRBV12-3 or TRBV12-4 to TRBJ1-6; no reliable D call. CDR3 length: 12 residues. The ends were cut back, 5 bases at V and 7 bases at J, with 6 bases in the middle. CDR3 coding DNA: TGTGCCAGCAGTCAACAGAATTCACCCCTCCACTTT. Residues: CASSQQNSPLHF.

The genes are TRBV29-1 and TRBJ2-1; TRBD1 might be the D (5 bases). This CDR3 region has 13 residues. Germline V gene lookup returns CDR1 SQVTM and CDR2 ANQGSEA. V was shortened by 3 bases and J by 3 bases, with 9 bases between the two germline ends. Here the CDR3 reads CSVDRAVYNEQFF. CDR3 in DNA: TGCAGCGTTGACAGGGCGGTCTACAATGAGCAGTTCTTC.

There are a few counts of this clonotype. The chain has TRBV7-8 and TRBJ2-2; tentatively, D is TRBD2 (5 bases). CDR1 and CDR2 from the germline V gene are SGHVS and FQNEAQ. Trimming cost V 4 bases and J 4 bases, with 13 bases left between them. The CDR3 extends over 15 amino acids. The CDR3 region has the DNA TGTGCCAGCAGCTCTCAGACTATCTCCACCGGGGAGCTGTTTTTT. Translated: CASSSQTISTGELFF. The variable domain in full, with the rest retrieved from reference TRBV7-8 and TRBJ2-2, is GAGVSQSPRYKVAKRGQDVALRCDPISGHVSLFWYQQALGQGPEFLTYFQNEAQLDKSGLPSDRFFAERPEGSVSTLKIQRTQQEDSAVYLCASSSQTISTGELFFGEGSRLTVL.

This clonotype appeared a few times. A read error may account for a junction end that differs from germline. This chain connects TRBV9 to TRBJ2-1; D remains unclear. This CDR3 is built from 13 residues. The V gene's germline CDR1 is SGDLS and CDR2 YYNGEE. Here the CDR3 DNA reads TGTGCCAGCAGCGTAGGTAGTTACAGTGAGCAGTTCTTC. It specifies CASSVGSYSEQFF.

This chain links TRBV5-6 with TRBJ1-5, with 8 bases that match TRBD1. This CDR3 spans 15 amino acids. The V gene end was trimmed by 2 bases and the J gene end by 4 bases; junction bases not matched to a gene: 5. Germline V gene sequence: CDR1 SGHDT, CDR2 YYEEEE. CDR3 region: CASSFRQGRNQPQHF. In nucleotides, the CDR3 is TGTGCCAGCAGCTTTAGACAGGGGAGGAATCAGCCCCAGCATTTT.

This clonotype has only one observation. This may be a read error: a much more frequent sequence differs by one nucleotide. The chain joins TRBV30 to TRBJ2-3; no clear D gene. Trimming took off 0 bases at V and 7 bases at J, with 8 bases between the two ends. CDR1 and CDR2 from the germline V gene are GTSNPN and SVGIG (reference sequence). The CDR3 has 12 amino acids. The CDR3: CAWSVSTNTQYF. The CDR3 bases are TGTGCCTGGAGTGTGTCAACAAATACGCAGTATTTT.

J is TRBJ1-2 and V is TRBV4-1; a possible D gene is TRBD1 (5 bases). V lost 3 bases and J lost 8, with 19 bases in between. The CDR3 sequence is 15 residues long. Germline V CDR1 and CDR2: MGHRA, YSYEKL. As DNA, the CDR3 is TGCGCCAGCAGCCACCCCGGGACGAGAAGGGGCGGCTACACCTTC. Its translation is CASSHPGTRRGGYTF.

This clonotype was counted between two and nine times. The chain has TRBV20-1 and TRBJ2-7; D is unclear. CDR1 is DFQATT and CDR2 is SNEGSKA in the germline V gene (reference sequence). Deletions cut 6 bases from V and 7 bases from J, with 7 bases between. The CDR3 contains 9 residues. The CDR3 DNA reads as TGCAGTGCAACGGTAGAGCAGTACTTC. It yields the protein CSATVEQYF.

The chain carries TRBV11-3 and TRBJ2-1, with TRBD2 identical over 7 bases. V shed 1 base and J 0 bases; nucleotides not matched to a gene: 6. The CDR3 is 17 amino acids. CDR1 and CDR2 from the germline V gene are SGHNT and YENEEA. CDR3 sequence: CASSLVWEGRSYNEQFF. The CDR3 bases are TGTGCCAGCAGCTTAGTTTGGGAGGGCCGCTCCTACAATGAGCAGTTCTTC.

This clonotype has a count of ten or more. V is TRBV30 and J is TRBJ1-2; the match to TRBD1 covers 10 bases. J lost 8 bases, V lost 7 bases, and 13 bases had no gene match. The CDR3 extends over 14 amino acids. The germline gives CDR1 GTSNPN, CDR2 SVGIG (reference sequence). DNA for the CDR3: TGTGCCTTCAACATGGGGACAGGGGCTTGGGGCTACACCTTC. This gives the protein CAFNMGTGAWGYTF.

This clonotype came up many times. This chain links TRBV15 with TRBJ2-1; tentative D call: TRBD2 (6 bases). The CDR3 extends over 15 amino acids. V lost 5 bases and J lost 0, with 11 bases in between. Germline CDR1 LNHNV, CDR2 YYDKDF (reference sequence). DNA for the CDR3: TGTGCCACCAGCGGCGGGGCCAGCTCCTACAATGAGCAGTTCTTC. Residues: CATSGGASSYNEQFF.

This clonotype was counted ten times or more. V usage is TRBV7-8 and J usage is TRBJ2-5; D is unresolved. CDR1 is SGHVS and CDR2 is FQNEAQ in the germline V gene. The CDR3 spans 14 residues. Trimming removed 1 base from V and 3 bases from J, with 9 bases in between. CDR3 in amino acids: CASSLVLSKETQYF. CDR3 sequence (DNA): TGTGCCAGCAGCTTAGTTCTGAGTAAAGAGACCCAGTACTTC.

The chain carries TRBV20-1 and TRBJ2-1, with TRBD2 matching over 12 bases. V shed 1 base, J shed 8 bases, and the junction held 9 bases outside the gene matches. CDR1 and CDR2 (germline): DFQATT, SNEGSKA (reference sequence). The CDR3 is made up of 16 amino acids. The CDR3 loop reads CSARGTSGITGHEQFF. CDR3 DNA sequence: TGCAGTGCTAGAGGGACTAGCGGGATAACGGGTCATGAGCAGTTCTTC.

The sample holds a few counts of this clonotype. This chain connects TRBV7-7 to TRBJ2-5, with D possibly matching TRBD2 (6 bases). CDR1 SSHAT and CDR2 FNYEAQ come from the germline V gene (reference sequence). Between the trimmed V and J ends, which lost 4 bases and 2 bases, there was a span of 14 bases. This CDR3 contains 15 residues. CDR3 sequence: CASSSGRGTQETQYF. The DNA for the CDR3 is TGTGCCAGCAGCTCTGGGCGGGGTACTCAAGAGACCCAGTACTTC.

In its sample, this clonotype was seen a few times. This sequence joins TRBV27 and TRBJ1-1; TRBD1 agrees at 12 bases. V was clipped by 0 bases and J by 11 bases; unmatched bases: 7. The germline CDR1 and CDR2 sequences are MNHEY and SMNVEV (reference sequence). This CDR3 region has 15 residues. The CDR3 protein is CASSLSRDRGLAAFF. For the CDR3, the DNA is TGTGCCAGCAGTTTATCGAGGGACAGGGGGCTTGCGGCTTTCTTT.

This clonotype came up a few times. CDR3 protein: CASSLDVRRSSYEQYF. The DNA for the CDR3 is TGTGCCAGCAGTTTAGATGTTCGTCGTAGCTCCTACGAGCAGTACTTC. This rearrangement joins TRBV27 to TRBJ2-7; D call uncertain. V was trimmed by 2 bases and J by 0 bases, leaving 14 bases between them. The CDR3 runs 16 residues. Germline V lookup: CDR1 MNHEY, CDR2 SMNVEV (reference sequence).

This clonotype was seen many times. The chain is built from TRBV18 and TRBJ2-7; 8 bases fit TRBD1. There are 16 residues in the CDR3. Per the germline V gene, CDR1 is KGHSH and CDR2 is LQKENI. Trimming cost V 2 bases and J 3 bases; bases outside gene matches: 9. CDR3 nucleotides: TGTGCCAGCTCACCATCGTTGAGGACAGGGAACTACGAGCAGTACTTC. Its protein product is CASSPSLRTGNYEQYF.

The J gene is TRBJ2-1, the V gene TRBV7-2; 7 bases agree with TRBD2. Germline V gene lookup returns CDR1 SGHTA and CDR2 FQGNSA. With V trimmed by 2 bases and J by 4 bases, 14 bases remained unmatched. The CDR3 loop spans 18 amino acids. For the CDR3, the DNA is TGTGCCAGCAGCTTAAGTTTCGGCGGGAGTTCAGGATACAATGAGCAGTTCTTC. Translating it yields CASSLSFGGSSGYNEQFF.

J is TRBJ2-3 and V is TRBV7-2; either TRBD1 or TRBD2 may fit D (5 bases each). Trimming removed 1 base from V and 8 bases from J, with 7 bases in between. CDR1 and CDR2 from the germline V gene are SGHTA and FQGNSA. The length of the CDR3 is 12 residues. CDR3 DNA: TGTGCCAGCAGCTTAGGGGGGTTTACGCAGTATTTT. It yields the protein CASSLGGFTQYF. The full variable domain, completed using reference TRBV7-2 and TRBJ2-3, is GAGVSQSPSNKVTEKGKDVELRCDPISGHTALYWYRQSLGQGLEFLIYFQGNSAPDKSGLPSDRFSAERTGGSVSTLTIQRTQQEDSAVYLCASSLGGFTQYFGPGTRLTVL.

Many counts were recorded for this clonotype. The V gene is TRBV12-3 or TRBV12-4, the J gene TRBJ1-5, with D unresolved. This CDR3 comprises 15 residues. Trimming took 7 bases from V and 0 from J, leaving 13 bases between them. The CDR3 loop is CASTPSLVSNQPQHF. DNA of the CDR3: TGTGCCAGCACCCCCTCGTTAGTTAGCAATCAGCCCCAGCATTTT.

The chain is built from TRBV30 and TRBJ2-5; TRBD2 matches 12 bases. The CDR3 is made up of 14 amino acids. Trimming at V came to 3 bases and at J to 6 bases, leaving 5 bases not matched to a gene. The germline CDR1 and CDR2 sequences are GTSNPN and SVGIG (reference sequence). CDR3 protein: CAWRLAGGGQTQYF. The CDR3 coding sequence is TGTGCCTGGAGACTAGCGGGAGGTGGGCAGACCCAGTACTTC.

V and J are TRBV7-6 and TRBJ2-7, with 7 bases aligning to TRBD1. The germline gives CDR1 SGHVS, CDR2 FNYEAQ. V lost 1 base to trimming and J lost 9 bases; unmatched junction nucleotides: 18. This CDR3 comprises 17 residues. DNA of the CDR3: TGTGCCAGCAGCTTAGGGCCCCACCGGGACAGTAGGGGCTGGCAGTACTTC. Amino acid sequence: CASSLGPHRDSRGWQYF.

This clonotype has more than one count but fewer than ten. V and J are TRBV12-3 or TRBV12-4 and TRBJ2-5; TRBD2 aligns across 8 bases. Trimming removed 2 bases from V and 2 bases from J; junction bases left unmatched: 7. The CDR3 sequence is 16 residues long. CDR3 amino acids: CASSLLTGGGQETQYF. DNA for the CDR3: TGTGCCAGCAGTTTACTTACGGGAGGGGGACAAGAGACCCAGTACTTC.